This entry lists 23 T cell receptor beta chains sequenced from one sample in a study of blood T cell repertoires in COVID-19. The protocol was immunoSEQ multiplex PCR, while the TCRdb copy is restricted to in-frame clones and leaves out a portion. The table lists 200,000 to 300,000 clones, 83% of them singletons, with 3.5% to 4% in the top ten. Sample: PBMCs or T cells enriched from blood (not recorded which). These receptor sequences come from a middle-aged woman who had been exposed to COVID-19.

The V and J genes are TRBV12-5 and TRBJ1-5; D gene ambiguous. Trimming shortened V by 5 bases and J by 6 bases, and 5 bases separated the two germline ends. The germline CDR1 and CDR2 sequences are LGHNT and FRNRAP. The CDR3 consists of 11 residues. In DNA form, the CDR3 reads TGTGCTAGTGGTCTCGGTCAGCCCCAGCATTTT. Protein: CASGLGQPQHF.

The chain carries TRBV27 and TRBJ2-7; the match to TRBD2 covers 14 bases. The CDR3 is 13 amino acids. The germline V gene encodes CDR1 MNHEY and CDR2 SMNVEV (reference sequence). V was clipped by 8 bases and J by 6 bases; unmatched bases: 3. This chain's CDR3 is CASRGLAGVEQYF. The DNA for the CDR3 is TGTGCCAGCCGGGGACTAGCGGGGGTCGAGCAGTACTTC.

This chain uses TRBV9 with TRBJ1-2, with D possibly being TRBD1 (5 bases). The CDR3 runs 14 residues. V dropped 0 bases and J dropped 7 bases, with 13 bases sitting between them. Germline lookup yields CDR1 SGDLS and CDR2 YYNGEE. DNA of the CDR3: TGTGCCAGCAGCGTAGGGGGTGGAAGGGGTGGCTACACCTTC. It yields the protein CASSVGGGRGGYTF.

The J gene is TRBJ2-7, the V gene TRBV9, with 8 positions matching TRBD1. With V trimmed by 4 bases and J by 5 bases, 8 bases remained unmatched. The germline V gene encodes CDR1 SGDLS and CDR2 YYNGEE. The CDR3 length is 14 residues. DNA for the CDR3: TGTGCCAGCAGCCCGATAGGACAGGGCCACGAGCAGTACTTC. Its translation is CASSPIGQGHEQYF.

This clone was seen only once. J is TRBJ1-6 and V is TRBV6-6; D unresolved. Germline V CDR1 and CDR2: MNHNY, SVGAGI (reference sequence). There are 13 residues in the CDR3. Trimming removed 8 bases at V and 4 bases at J, with 9 bases between. The CDR3 here is CASREQYNSPLHF. In DNA, the CDR3 is TGTGCCAGCCGGGAACAGTATAATTCACCCCTCCACTTT.

The chain combines TRBV5-1 with TRBJ2-3; 11 nucleotides match TRBD2. The CDR3 is made up of 15 amino acids. In germline, CDR1 is SGHRS, CDR2 YFSETQ. The junction had 8 bases not matched to a gene; V was cut back by 5 bases and J by 6 bases. For the CDR3, the DNA is TGCGCCAGCAGACCGGGACTAGCGGAGGCGGATACGCAGTATTTT. It is translated as CASRPGLAEADTQYF.

This clone appeared a few times. The V gene is TRBV6-6, the J gene TRBJ1-6, with a tentative D call TRBD1 (6 bases). Germline V lookup: CDR1 MNHNY, CDR2 SVGAGI (reference sequence). This CDR3 is 17 amino acids long. Deletions cut 5 bases from V and 6 bases from J, with 20 bases between. In DNA, the CDR3 is TGTGCCAGCAGTCTCGGACAGCCCGGGGCCTCTAATTCACCCCTCCACTTT. Translation: CASSLGQPGASNSPLHF.

The chain couples TRBV7-8 to TRBJ1-5; TRBD1 might be the D (5 bases). Trimming removed 4 bases from V and 5 bases from J, with 12 bases in between. Germline V CDR1 and CDR2: SGHVS, FQNEAQ. This CDR3 region has 14 residues. Here the CDR3 DNA reads TGTGCCAGCAGCTCCAGGGCCACCGATCAGCCCCAGCATTTT. This encodes CASSSRATDQPQHF.

The chain employs TRBV5-5 and TRBJ1-4; D may be TRBD1 (6 bases). CDR1 SGHKS and CDR2 YYEKEE come from the germline V gene (reference sequence). V lost 4 bases to trimming and J lost 0 bases, with 13 bases between them. The CDR3 runs 16 residues. The CDR3 loop reads CASSQQGITTNEKLFF. For the CDR3, the DNA is TGTGCCAGCAGCCAACAGGGAATTACAACTAATGAAAAACTGTTTTTT.

This clone was picked up one time. The J gene is TRBJ1-3, the V gene TRBV6-5; D not resolved. V gave up 0 bases and J gave up 0 bases, with 9 bases separating them. CDR1 and CDR2 from the germline V gene are MNHEY and SVGAGI. The CDR3 is made up of 16 amino acids. The CDR3 bases are TGTGCCAGCAGTTACTCGCCAGGCTACTCTGGAAACACCATATATTTT. It is translated as CASSYSPGYSGNTIYF.

This clone occurred once. The chain employs TRBV11-2 and TRBJ2-3; the D gene is possibly TRBD2 (6 bases). Germline CDR1 is SGHAT and CDR2 is FQNNGV. The CDR3 extends over 12 amino acids. V lost 3 bases, J lost 6 bases, and 7 bases lay in between. The CDR3 sequence is CASSFGGDTQYF. Written as DNA, the CDR3 is TGTGCCAGCAGCTTTGGGGGGGATACGCAGTATTTT.

This clone was detected only a few times. The chain uses TRBV20-1 and TRBJ1-5, with 8 bases matching TRBD1. The ends lost 3 bases at V and 4 bases at J; junction bases unmatched: 8. The CDR3 has 15 residues. The germline V gene encodes CDR1 DFQATT and CDR2 SNEGSKA (reference sequence). The CDR3 region has the DNA TGCAGTGCTAGTCTCTGGACAGGGCGTAATCAGCCCCAGCATTTT. This codes for CSASLWTGRNQPQHF.

The chain joins TRBV7-2 to TRBJ1-2, with D possibly being TRBD1 (6 bases). CDR3 size: 17 residues. Between the trimmed V and J ends, which lost 1 base and 3 bases, there was a span of 18 bases. Germline CDR1 SGHTA, CDR2 FQGNSA. CDR3 in DNA: TGTGCCAGCAGCTTAGGAGGGGGTGTGGGGGCCTACTATGGCTACACCTTC. Translated, it gives CASSLGGGVGAYYGYTF.

This chain connects TRBV27 to TRBJ1-4; 7 nucleotides align to TRBD1. Germline V CDR1 and CDR2: MNHEY, SMNVEV (reference sequence). The J segment lost 5 bases and the V segment lost 6 bases, leaving 6 bases of the junction unmatched. The CDR3 runs 14 residues. The CDR3 loop is CASSLDRRNEKLFF. The CDR3 nucleotides are TGTGCCAGCAGCCTGGACAGGCGGAATGAAAAACTGTTTTTT.

The CDR3, as DNA: TGTGCCAGCAGCTTCCCCCATAGTAGCGGGGGGTTCACAGATACGCAGTATTTT. This translates into CASSFPHSSGGFTDTQYF. The chain employs TRBV7-2 and TRBJ2-3, with 10 nucleotides matching TRBD2. Germline CDR1 reads SGHTA; CDR2 reads FQGNSA. There are 18 residues in the CDR3. V shed 3 bases and J 2 bases; nucleotides not matched to a gene: 11.

This rearrangement joins TRBV4-2 to TRBJ2-7, with a tentative D call TRBD1 (6 bases). CDR1 is LGHNA and CDR2 is YNFKEQ in the germline V gene. V lost 5 bases and J lost 2, with 16 bases in between. This CDR3 contains 15 residues. CDR3 DNA sequence: TGTGCCAGCAGCTTACACAGGGACCTCACCTACGAGCAGTACTTC. Translated: CASSLHRDLTYEQYF.

The chain couples TRBV4-1 to TRBJ2-1, with 9 bases fitting TRBD2. This CDR3 has 15 amino acids. Germline CDR1 and CDR2: MGHRA and YSYEKL. J gave up 8 bases and V 3 bases, and 8 bases lay outside the gene matches. CDR3 nucleotide sequence: TGCGCCAGCAGCCAGGGGGGACTAGCAGGGCATGAGCAGTTCTTC. Encoded protein: CASSQGGLAGHEQFF.

The chain employs TRBV3-1 (or the pseudogene TRBV3-2) and TRBJ1-2, with D possibly matching TRBD1 (5 bases). The V end lost 0 bases, the J end lost 3 bases, and 11 bases lay between the germline ends. Germline lookup yields CDR1 LGHDT and CDR2 YNNKEL (reference sequence). The CDR3 is 15 amino acids. CDR3 residues: CASSQDLGEDYGYTF. CDR3 nucleotides: TGTGCCAGCAGCCAAGATCTGGGGGAGGACTATGGCTACACCTTC.

This clone was recorded once. The chain couples TRBV5-1 to TRBJ1-1; D gene unclear. V was trimmed by 4 bases and J by 8 bases, leaving 12 bases between them. Germline lookup yields CDR1 SGHRS and CDR2 YFSETQ. This CDR3 has 12 residues. CDR3 sequence (DNA): TGCGCCAGCAGCCCAGATCTGGGCGAAGCTTTCTTT. Protein: CASSPDLGEAFF. Full variable domain (missing parts from reference TRBV5-1 and TRBJ1-1): KAGVTQTPRYLIKTRGQQVTLSCSPISGHRSVSWYQQTPGQGLQFLFEYFSETQRNKGNFPGRFSGRQFSNSRSEMNVSTLELGDSALYLCASSPDLGEAFFGQGTRLTVV.

The table lists this clone with a count of one. This chain joins TRBV4-2 and TRBJ2-3; 7 nucleotides line up with TRBD1. The germline V gene encodes CDR1 LGHNA and CDR2 YNFKEQ. CDR3 size: 13 residues. J was trimmed by 1 base and V by 10 bases; bases with no gene match: 5. The CDR3 protein is CATLGGGTDTQYF. In DNA, the CDR3 is TGTGCCACCCTAGGGGGCGGCACAGATACGCAGTATTTT.

The chain has TRBV23-1 and TRBJ2-7; possibly TRBD1 for D (5 bases). TRBV23-1 belongs to the ORF category, with a function that is uncertain. Trimming pared 6 bases from V and 5 bases from J, leaving 11 bases between. The CDR3 is made up of 12 amino acids. The DNA of the CDR3 is TGCGCCAGCAGAGGGGAATTTGACGAGCAGTACTTC. Encoded protein: CASRGEFDEQYF.

The rearrangement links TRBV27 to TRBJ2-1, with a tentative D call TRBD2 (5 bases). The CDR3 has 12 residues. The V end was cut by 3 bases, the J end by 9 bases, with 9 bases between. Germline CDR1 reads MNHEY; CDR2 reads SMNVEV (reference sequence). This CDR3 is CASSFSRGEQFF. The CDR3 nucleotides read TGTGCCAGCAGTTTTTCACGGGGTGAGCAGTTCTTC.

This clone was recorded a few times. V usage is TRBV3-1 (or the pseudogene TRBV3-2) and J usage is TRBJ2-5, with 8 bases identical to TRBD2. This CDR3 contains 19 residues. The germline V gene encodes CDR1 LGHDT and CDR2 YNNKEL (reference sequence). After removal of 1 base from V and 2 bases from J, the junction contained 15 bases not matched to a gene. DNA for the CDR3: TGTGCCAGCAGCCAAGTAAACGGGGGGGCCTTGATCCTACAAGAGACCCAGTACTTC. It yields the protein CASSQVNGGALILQETQYF.